The 7 T cell receptor beta chains presented below share a single source sample, sequenced in a study of PD-1 blockade in classical Hodgkin lymphoma. Assay: immunoSEQ multiplex PCR; the TCRdb copy retains only in-frame clones and omits some. Among some 95,000 clones listed, 89% were seen once. Autologous stem cell transplantation was followed by relapse in every patient, and brentuximab vedotin exposure varied. The sample consisted of peripheral blood mononuclear cells (PBMCs), taken before the second cycle of nivolumab. All receptors derive from a human donor with classical Hodgkin lymphoma.

CDR3 loop: CASWTARRPSSGANVLTF. The CDR3 DNA reads TGTGCCAGCTGGACGGCCAGAAGGCCCAGCTCTGGGGCCAACGTCCTGACTTTC. This chain links TRBV28 with TRBJ2-6; D is undetermined. The CDR3 consists of 18 residues. Between the trimmed V and J ends, which lost 8 bases and 0 bases, there was a span of 20 bases. Germline CDR1 reads MDHEN; CDR2 reads SYDVKM.

The V call is TRBV4-2, the J call TRBJ2-1, with 9 bases aligning to TRBD1. Germline values: CDR1 LGHNA, CDR2 YNFKEQ. There are 15 residues in the CDR3. The ends lost 3 bases at V and 3 bases at J; junction bases unmatched: 3. CDR3 sequence reads: CASSHTGGDYNEQFF. Here the CDR3 DNA reads TGTGCCAGCAGCCATACAGGGGGCGACTACAATGAGCAGTTCTTC.

The chain links TRBV9 to TRBJ2-6, with D perhaps TRBD1 or TRBD2 (5 bases each). The CDR3 spans 16 residues. The V gene lost 3 bases and the J gene lost 4 bases, with 14 bases spanning the gap. Germline V CDR1 and CDR2: SGDLS, YYNGEE. CDR3: CASSAGTSKGANVLTF. CDR3 in DNA: TGTGCCAGCAGCGCCGGGACGTCCAAGGGGGCCAACGTCCTGACTTTC.

Only a few counts were recorded for this clone. The V gene is TRBV18, the J gene TRBJ1-5, with TRBD1 matching 10 bases. There are 14 residues in the CDR3. Trimming took 3 bases from V and 4 from J; bases not matched to a gene: 0. Germline V gene sequence: CDR1 KGHSH, CDR2 LQKENI. CDR3 in amino acids: CASSPDRGNQPQHF. The CDR3 coding sequence is TGTGCCAGCTCACCGGACAGGGGGAATCAGCCCCAGCATTTT.

The chain recombines TRBV2 with TRBJ2-7, with TRBD1 matching over 10 bases. Trimming took 10 bases from V and 4 from J; bases not matched to a gene: 7. The germline V gene has CDR1 SNHLY and CDR2 FYNNEI. This CDR3 contains 13 residues. CDR3 in DNA: TGTGCCAACCGCGACAGGGGGCAATACGAGCAGTACTTC. Encoded protein: CANRDRGQYEQYF.

This chain uses TRBV5-6 with TRBJ2-5; D may correspond to TRBD1 or TRBD2 (5 bases each). This CDR3 comprises 15 residues. Trimming pared 2 bases from V and 5 bases from J, leaving 16 bases between. Germline CDR1 is SGHDT and CDR2 is YYEEEE. The CDR3 DNA reads as TGTGCCAGCAGCTTTCTCGATTGGGGGTCGGAGACCCAGTACTTC. Amino acid sequence: CASSFLDWGSETQYF.

This chain connects TRBV5-4 to TRBJ2-6; D remains ambiguous. The V gene's germline CDR1 is SGHNT and CDR2 YYREEE (reference sequence). V lost 1 base and J lost 2, with 4 bases in between. The CDR3 consists of 14 residues. The CDR3 bases are TGTGCCAGCAGCTTGTTGACTGGGGCCAACGTCCTGACTTTC. Translating it yields CASSLLTGANVLTF. Full variable domain (missing parts from reference TRBV5-4 and TRBJ2-6): ETGVTQSPTHLIKTRGQQVTLRCSSQSGHNTVSWYQQALGQGPQFIFQYYREEENGRGNFPPRFSGLQFPNYSSELNVNALELDDSALYLCASSLLTGANVLTFGAGSRLTVL.